This T cell receptor (beta chain) stems from a study of T cell repertoires in cytomegalovirus infection. Study as a whole: A matching HLA type, together with CMV infection, was signaled by public TCR beta signatures.

With regard to this clonotype: Its antigen remains unidentified.

MiXCR was run by TCRdb on the reads, yielding one entry per CDR3 protein. The data contain some 920,000 distinct CDR3 sequences, roughly 31% of them singletons. Germline V lookup: CDR1 MNHGY, CDR2 SAAAGT. The CDR3 extends over 14 amino acids. V was shortened by 5 bases and J by 0 bases, with 9 bases between the two germline ends. This clonotype originated in a human donor in good health (CMV status not recorded). Some clones in this sample may be carry-over from other donors' samples. This chain connects TRBV6-8 to TRBJ2-3, with D unresolved. The material sequenced was cultured CD8+ T cells from PBMCs, taken from culture after CMV antigen stimulation. The CDR3 loop is CASSDDGSTDTQYF. For the CDR3, the DNA is TGTGCCAGCAGTGACGACGGTAGCACAGATACGCAGTATTTT.